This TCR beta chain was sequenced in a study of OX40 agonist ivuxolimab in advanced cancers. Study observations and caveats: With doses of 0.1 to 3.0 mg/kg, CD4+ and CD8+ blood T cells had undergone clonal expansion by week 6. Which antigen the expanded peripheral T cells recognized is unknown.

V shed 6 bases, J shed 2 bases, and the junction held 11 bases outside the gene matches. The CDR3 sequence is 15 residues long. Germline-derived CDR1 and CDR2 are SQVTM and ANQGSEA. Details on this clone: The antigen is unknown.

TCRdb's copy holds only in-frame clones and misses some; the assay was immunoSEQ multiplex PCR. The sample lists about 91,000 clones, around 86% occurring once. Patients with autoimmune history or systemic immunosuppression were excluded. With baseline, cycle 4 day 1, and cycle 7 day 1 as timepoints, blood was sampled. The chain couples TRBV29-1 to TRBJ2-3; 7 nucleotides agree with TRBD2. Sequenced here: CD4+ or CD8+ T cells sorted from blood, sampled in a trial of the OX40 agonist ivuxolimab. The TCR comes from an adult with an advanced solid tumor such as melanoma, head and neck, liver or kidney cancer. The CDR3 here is CSVGGGSGYTDTQYF. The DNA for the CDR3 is TGCAGCGTGGGGGGTGGTAGCGGGTACACAGATACGCAGTATTTT.